This TCR beta chain was recovered during a study of neoadjuvant anti-PD-1 for oral cavity cancer. In the study overall: Patients mostly received three to four biweekly nivolumab doses at 3 mg/kg before surgery. Patients without progression got a fourth dose around day 43.

Turning to this clone: Its antigen is unknown.

Study-wide results and caveats: With a few patients per group, TCR findings need larger cohorts.

TCRdb's copy holds only in-frame clones and misses some; the assay was immunoSEQ multiplex PCR. The table lists more than 7,000 clones, 48% of them singletons. This specimen consisted of tumor tissue, obtained before nivolumab (anti-PD-1) treatment. The clonotype comes from a person aged 35-80 years with oral cavity squamous cell carcinoma.

For the CDR3, the DNA is TGTGCCAGTAGTATGGACAGGAACACCGGGGAGCTGTTTTTT. Translation gives CASSMDRNTGELFF. The chain carries TRBV19 and TRBJ2-2; D may be TRBD1 (6 bases). Germline values: CDR1 LNHDA, CDR2 SQIVND (reference sequence). With 3 bases removed from V and 1 base from J, the gap between germline ends came to 6 bases. This CDR3 spans 14 amino acids.